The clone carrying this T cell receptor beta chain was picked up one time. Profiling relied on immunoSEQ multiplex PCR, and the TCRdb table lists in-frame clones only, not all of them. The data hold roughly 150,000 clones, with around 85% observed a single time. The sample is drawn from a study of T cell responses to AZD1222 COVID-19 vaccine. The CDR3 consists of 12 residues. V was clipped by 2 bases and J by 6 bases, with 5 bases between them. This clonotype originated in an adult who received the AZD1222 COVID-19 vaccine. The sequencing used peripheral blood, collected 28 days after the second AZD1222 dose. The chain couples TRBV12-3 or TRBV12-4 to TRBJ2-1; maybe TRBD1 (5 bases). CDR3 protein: CASSLRGNEQFF. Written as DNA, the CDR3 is TGTGCCAGCAGTTTAAGGGGCAATGAGCAGTTCTTC.